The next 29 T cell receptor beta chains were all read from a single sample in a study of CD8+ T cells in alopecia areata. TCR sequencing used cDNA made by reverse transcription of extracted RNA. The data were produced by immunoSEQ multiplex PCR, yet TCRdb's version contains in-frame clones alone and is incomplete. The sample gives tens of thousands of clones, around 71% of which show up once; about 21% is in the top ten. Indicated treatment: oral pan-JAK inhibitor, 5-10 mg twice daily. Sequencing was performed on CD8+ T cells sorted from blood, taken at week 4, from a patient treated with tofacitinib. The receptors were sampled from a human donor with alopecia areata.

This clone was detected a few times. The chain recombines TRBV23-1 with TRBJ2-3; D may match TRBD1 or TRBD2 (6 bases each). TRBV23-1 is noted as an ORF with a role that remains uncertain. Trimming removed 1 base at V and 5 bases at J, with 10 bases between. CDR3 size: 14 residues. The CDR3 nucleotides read TGCGCCAGCAGTCAATTGGGGGGCGGAGATACGCAGTATTTT. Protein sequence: CASSQLGGGDTQYF.

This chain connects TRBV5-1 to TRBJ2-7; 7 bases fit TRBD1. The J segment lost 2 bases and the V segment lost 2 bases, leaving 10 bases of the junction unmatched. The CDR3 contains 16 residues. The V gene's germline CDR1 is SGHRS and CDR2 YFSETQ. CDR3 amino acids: CASSFHGQVGTYEQYF. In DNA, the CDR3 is TGCGCCAGCAGCTTTCACGGACAGGTCGGAACCTACGAGCAGTACTTC.

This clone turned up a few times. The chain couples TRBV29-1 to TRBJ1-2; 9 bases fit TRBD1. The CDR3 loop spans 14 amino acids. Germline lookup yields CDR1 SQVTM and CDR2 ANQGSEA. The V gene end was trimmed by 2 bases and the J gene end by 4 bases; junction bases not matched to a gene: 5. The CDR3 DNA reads TGCAGCGTTGAACCTGGGACAGGGCCCTATGGCTACACCTTC. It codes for CSVEPGTGPYGYTF.

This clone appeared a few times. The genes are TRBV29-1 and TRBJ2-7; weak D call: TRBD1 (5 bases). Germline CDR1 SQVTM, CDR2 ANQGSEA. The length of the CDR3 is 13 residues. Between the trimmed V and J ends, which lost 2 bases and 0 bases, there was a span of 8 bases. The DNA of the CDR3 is TGCAGCGTTGAATCAGGGAACTCCTACGAGCAGTACTTC. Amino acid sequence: CSVESGNSYEQYF.

The CDR3 region is CASSLAGNQETQYF. In DNA, the CDR3 is TGTGCCAGCAGTTTAGCGGGGAATCAAGAGACCCAGTACTTC. The V call is TRBV27, the J call TRBJ2-5; tentatively, D is TRBD2 (6 bases). Trimming removed 2 bases at V and 2 bases at J, with 9 bases between. Germline values: CDR1 MNHEY, CDR2 SMNVEV (reference sequence). CDR3 length equals 14 residues.

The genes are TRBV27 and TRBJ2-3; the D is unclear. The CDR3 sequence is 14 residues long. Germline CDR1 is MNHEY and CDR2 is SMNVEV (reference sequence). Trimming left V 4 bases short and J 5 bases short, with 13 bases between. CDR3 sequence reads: CASSSLRLGDTQYF. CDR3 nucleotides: TGTGCCAGCAGTTCCCTTAGGTTGGGAGATACGCAGTATTTT.

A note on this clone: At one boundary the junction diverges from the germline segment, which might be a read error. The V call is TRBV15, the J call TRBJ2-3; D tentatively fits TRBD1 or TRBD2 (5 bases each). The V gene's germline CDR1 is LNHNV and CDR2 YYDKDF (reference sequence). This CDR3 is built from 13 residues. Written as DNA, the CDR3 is TGTGCCACCAGCGAACGACCGGGACGCACCCGCGGGTTT. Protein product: CATSERPGRTRGF.

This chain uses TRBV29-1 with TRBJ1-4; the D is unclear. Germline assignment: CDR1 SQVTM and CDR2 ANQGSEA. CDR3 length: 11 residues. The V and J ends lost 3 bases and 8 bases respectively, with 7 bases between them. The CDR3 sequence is CSVDVREKLFF. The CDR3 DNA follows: TGCAGCGTTGACGTCCGGGAAAAACTGTTTTTT.

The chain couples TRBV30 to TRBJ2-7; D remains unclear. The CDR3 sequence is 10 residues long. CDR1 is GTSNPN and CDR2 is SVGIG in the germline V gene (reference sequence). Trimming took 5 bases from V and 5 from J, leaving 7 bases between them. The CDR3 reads CAWGINEQYF. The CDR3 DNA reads TGTGCCTGGGGAATCAACGAGCAGTACTTC.

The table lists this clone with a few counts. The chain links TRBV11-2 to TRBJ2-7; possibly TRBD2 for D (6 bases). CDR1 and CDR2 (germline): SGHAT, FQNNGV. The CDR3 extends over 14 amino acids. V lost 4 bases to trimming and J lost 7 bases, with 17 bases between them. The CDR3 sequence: CASSSGVGWQEQYF. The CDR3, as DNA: TGTGCCAGCAGCTCGGGGGTGGGTTGGCAGGAGCAGTACTTC.

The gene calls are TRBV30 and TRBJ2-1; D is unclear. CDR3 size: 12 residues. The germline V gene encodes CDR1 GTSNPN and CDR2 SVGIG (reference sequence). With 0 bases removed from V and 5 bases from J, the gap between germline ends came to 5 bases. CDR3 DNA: TGTGCCTGGAGTGTGCTCAACAATGAGCAGTTCTTC. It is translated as CAWSVLNNEQFF.

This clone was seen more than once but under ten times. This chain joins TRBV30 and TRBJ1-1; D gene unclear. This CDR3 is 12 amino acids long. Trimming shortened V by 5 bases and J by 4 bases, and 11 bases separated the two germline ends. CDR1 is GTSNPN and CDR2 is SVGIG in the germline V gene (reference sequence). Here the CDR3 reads CAWGSASTEAFF. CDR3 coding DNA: TGTGCCTGGGGGTCGGCCAGCACTGAAGCTTTCTTT.

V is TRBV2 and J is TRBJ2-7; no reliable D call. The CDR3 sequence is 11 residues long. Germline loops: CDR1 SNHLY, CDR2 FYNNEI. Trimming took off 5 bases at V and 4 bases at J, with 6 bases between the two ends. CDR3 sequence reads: CASSPIYEQYF. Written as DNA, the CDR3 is TGTGCCAGCAGTCCTATATACGAGCAGTACTTC.

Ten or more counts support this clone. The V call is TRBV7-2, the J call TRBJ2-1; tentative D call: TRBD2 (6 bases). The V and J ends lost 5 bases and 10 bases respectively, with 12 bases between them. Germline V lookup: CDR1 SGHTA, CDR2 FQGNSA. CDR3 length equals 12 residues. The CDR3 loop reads CASSLPGLEQFF. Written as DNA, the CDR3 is TGTGCCAGCAGCCTCCCCGGACTAGAGCAGTTCTTC.

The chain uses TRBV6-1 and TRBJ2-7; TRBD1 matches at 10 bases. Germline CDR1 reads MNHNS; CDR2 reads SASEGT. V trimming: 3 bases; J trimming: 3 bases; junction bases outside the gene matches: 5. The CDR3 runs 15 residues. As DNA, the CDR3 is TGTGCCAGCAGTGAGCTGGGACAGGGGTACTACGAGCAGTACTTC. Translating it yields CASSELGQGYYEQYF.

CDR3 sequence (DNA): TGTGCCAGCATTTACAGGGGGCTTTACGATGGCTACACCTTC. It yields the protein CASIYRGLYDGYTF. The gene calls are TRBV6-4 and TRBJ1-2, with 9 bases that match TRBD1. The length of the CDR3 is 14 residues. Trimming at V came to 7 bases and at J to 6 bases, leaving 9 bases not matched to a gene. CDR1 is MRHNA and CDR2 is SNTAGT in the germline V gene.

DNA for the CDR3: TGTGCCAGCAGTTTGACGGGGGATCACGAGCAGTACTTC. Its translation is CASSLTGDHEQYF. V usage is TRBV6-5 and J usage is TRBJ2-7; D is possibly TRBD2 (6 bases). The ends were cut back, 4 bases at V and 5 bases at J, with 12 bases in the middle. CDR1 is MNHEY, CDR2 SVGAGI, per germline. The CDR3 consists of 13 residues.

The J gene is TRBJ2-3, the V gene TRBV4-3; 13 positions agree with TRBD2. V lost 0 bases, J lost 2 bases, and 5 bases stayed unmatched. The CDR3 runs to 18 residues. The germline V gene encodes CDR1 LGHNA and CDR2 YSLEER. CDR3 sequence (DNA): TGCGCCAGCAGCCAAGAAAGACTAGCGGGGGGAATCACAGATACGCAGTATTTT. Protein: CASSQERLAGGITDTQYF.

CDR3 amino acids: CASSFQGESTDTQYF. DNA for the CDR3: TGCGCCAGCAGCTTTCAGGGGGAGAGCACAGATACGCAGTATTTT. The gene calls are TRBV5-1 and TRBJ2-3; 7 bases match TRBD1. V was pared by 2 bases and J by 0 bases, with 3 bases of the junction left unmatched. CDR1 and CDR2 (germline): SGHRS, YFSETQ. The CDR3 runs 15 residues.

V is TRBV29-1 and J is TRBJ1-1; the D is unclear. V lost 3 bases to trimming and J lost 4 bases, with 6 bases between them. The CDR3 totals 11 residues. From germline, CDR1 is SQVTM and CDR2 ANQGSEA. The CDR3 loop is CSVDFGTEAFF. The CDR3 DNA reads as TGCAGCGTTGATTTCGGCACTGAAGCTTTCTTT.

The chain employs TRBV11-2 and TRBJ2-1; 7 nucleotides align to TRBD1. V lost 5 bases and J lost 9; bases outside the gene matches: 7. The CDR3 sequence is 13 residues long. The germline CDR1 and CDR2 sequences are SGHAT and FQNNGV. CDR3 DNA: TGTGCCAGCAGCGCCGGGACAGCTCTTGAGCAGTTCTTC. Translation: CASSAGTALEQFF.

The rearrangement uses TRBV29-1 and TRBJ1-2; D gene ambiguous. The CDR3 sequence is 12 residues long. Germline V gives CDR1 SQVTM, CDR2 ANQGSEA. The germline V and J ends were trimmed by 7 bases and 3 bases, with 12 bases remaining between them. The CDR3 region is CSGSGVDYGYTF. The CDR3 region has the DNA TGCAGCGGTAGTGGGGTGGACTATGGCTACACCTTC.

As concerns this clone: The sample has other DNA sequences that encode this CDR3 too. CDR3 DNA: TGTGCCTGGAGTGTTAGGGTATACGAGCAGTACTTC. Translating it yields CAWSVRVYEQYF. V and J are TRBV30 and TRBJ2-7; no reliable D call. This CDR3 is built from 12 residues. Trimming shortened V by 0 bases and J by 4 bases, and 7 bases separated the two germline ends. Per the germline V gene, CDR1 is GTSNPN and CDR2 is SVGIG (reference sequence).

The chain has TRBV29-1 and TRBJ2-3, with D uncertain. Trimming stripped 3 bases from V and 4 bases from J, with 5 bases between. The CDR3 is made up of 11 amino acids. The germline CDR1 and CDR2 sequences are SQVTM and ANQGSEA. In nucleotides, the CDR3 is TGCAGCGTTGATGGGGCAGATACGCAGTATTTT. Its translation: CSVDGADTQYF.

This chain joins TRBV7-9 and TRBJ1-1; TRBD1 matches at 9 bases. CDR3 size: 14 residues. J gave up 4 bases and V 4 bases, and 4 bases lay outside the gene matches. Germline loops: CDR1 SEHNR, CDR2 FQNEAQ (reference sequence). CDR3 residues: CASSSTGGFTEAFF. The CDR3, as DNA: TGTGCCAGCAGCTCGACAGGGGGTTTCACTGAAGCTTTCTTT.

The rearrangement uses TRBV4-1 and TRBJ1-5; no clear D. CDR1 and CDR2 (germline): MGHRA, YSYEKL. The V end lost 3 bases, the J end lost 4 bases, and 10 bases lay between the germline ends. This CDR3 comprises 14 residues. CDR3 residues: CASSHLEGNQPQHF. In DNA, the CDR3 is TGCGCCAGCAGCCATCTAGAGGGAAATCAGCCCCAGCATTTT.

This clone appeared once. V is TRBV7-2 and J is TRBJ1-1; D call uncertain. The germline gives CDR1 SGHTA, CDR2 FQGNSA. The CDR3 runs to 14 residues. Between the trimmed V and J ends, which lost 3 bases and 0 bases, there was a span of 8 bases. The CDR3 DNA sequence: TGTGCCAGCAGCTTCAGAAATATGAACACTGAAGCTTTCTTT. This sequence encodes CASSFRNMNTEAFF. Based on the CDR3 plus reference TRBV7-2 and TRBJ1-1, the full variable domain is GAGVSQSPSNKVTEKGKDVELRCDPISGHTALYWYRQSLGQGLEFLIYFQGNSAPDKSGLPSDRFSAERTGGSVSTLTIQRTQQEDSAVYLCASSFRNMNTEAFFGQGTRLTVV.

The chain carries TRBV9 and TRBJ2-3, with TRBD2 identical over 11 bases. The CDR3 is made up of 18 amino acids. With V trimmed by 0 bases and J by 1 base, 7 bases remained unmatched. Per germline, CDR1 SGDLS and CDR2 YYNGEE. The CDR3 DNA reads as TGTGCCAGCAGCGTAGAAGTAGCGGGGGGGCGCGGCACAGATACGCAGTATTTT. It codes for CASSVEVAGGRGTDTQYF.

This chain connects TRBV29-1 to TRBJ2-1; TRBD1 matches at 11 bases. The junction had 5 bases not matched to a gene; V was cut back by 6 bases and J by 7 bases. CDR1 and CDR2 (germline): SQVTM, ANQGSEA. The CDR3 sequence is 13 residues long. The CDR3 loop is CSVPGTGGNEQFF. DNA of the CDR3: TGCAGCGTACCCGGGACAGGGGGGAATGAGCAGTTCTTC.